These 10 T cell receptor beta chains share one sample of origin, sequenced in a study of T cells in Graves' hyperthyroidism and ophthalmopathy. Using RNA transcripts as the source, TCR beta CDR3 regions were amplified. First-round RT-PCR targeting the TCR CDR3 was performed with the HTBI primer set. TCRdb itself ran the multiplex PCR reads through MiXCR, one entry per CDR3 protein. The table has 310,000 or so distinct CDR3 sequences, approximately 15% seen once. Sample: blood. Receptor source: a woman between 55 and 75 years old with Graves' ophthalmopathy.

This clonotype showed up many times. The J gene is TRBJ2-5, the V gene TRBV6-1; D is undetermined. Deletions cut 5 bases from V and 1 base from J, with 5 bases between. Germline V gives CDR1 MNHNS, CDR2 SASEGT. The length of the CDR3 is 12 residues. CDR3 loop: CASSKLQETQYF. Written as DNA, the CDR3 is TGTGCCAGCAGTAAGCTCCAAGAGACCCAGTACTTC.

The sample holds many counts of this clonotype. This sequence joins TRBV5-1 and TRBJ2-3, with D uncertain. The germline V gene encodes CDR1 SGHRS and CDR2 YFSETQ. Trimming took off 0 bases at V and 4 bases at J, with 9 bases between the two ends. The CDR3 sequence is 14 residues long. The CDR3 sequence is CASSLVPGSDTQYF. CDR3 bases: TGCGCCAGCAGCTTGGTACCAGGTTCAGATACGCAGTATTTT. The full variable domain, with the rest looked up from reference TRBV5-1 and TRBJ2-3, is KAGVTQTPRYLIKTRGQQVTLSCSPISGHRSVSWYQQTPGQGLQFLFEYFSETQRNKGNFPGRFSGRQFSNSRSEMNVSTLELGDSALYLCASSLVPGSDTQYFGPGTRLTVL.

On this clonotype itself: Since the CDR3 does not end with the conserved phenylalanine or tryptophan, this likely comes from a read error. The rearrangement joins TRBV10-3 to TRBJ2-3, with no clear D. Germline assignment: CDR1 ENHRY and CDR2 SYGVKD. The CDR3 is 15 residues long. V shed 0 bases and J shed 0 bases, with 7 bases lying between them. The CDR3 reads CAISESKGSTDTQYS. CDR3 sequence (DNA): TGTGCCATCAGTGAGTCGAAGGGCAGCACAGATACGCAGTATTCT.

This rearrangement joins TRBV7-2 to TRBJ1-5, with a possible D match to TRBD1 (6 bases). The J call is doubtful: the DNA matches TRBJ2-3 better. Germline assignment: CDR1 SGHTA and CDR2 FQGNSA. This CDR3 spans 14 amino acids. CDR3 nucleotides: TGTGCCAGCAGCTTTACAGGGTATGGTCAGCCCCAGTATTTT. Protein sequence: CASSFTGYGQPQYF.

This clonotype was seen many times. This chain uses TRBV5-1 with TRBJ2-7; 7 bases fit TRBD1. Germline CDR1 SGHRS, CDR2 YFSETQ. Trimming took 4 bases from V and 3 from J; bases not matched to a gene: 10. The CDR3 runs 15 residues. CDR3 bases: TGCGCCAGCAGCCAGAGAGCACAGGGGAACTACGAGCAGTACTTC. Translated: CASSQRAQGNYEQYF.

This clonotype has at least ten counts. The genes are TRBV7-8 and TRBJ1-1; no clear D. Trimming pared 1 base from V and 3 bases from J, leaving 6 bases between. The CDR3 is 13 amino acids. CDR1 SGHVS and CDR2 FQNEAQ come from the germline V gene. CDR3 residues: CASSLVADTEAFF. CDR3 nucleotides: TGTGCCAGCAGCTTAGTGGCGGACACTGAAGCTTTCTTT.

The CDR3, as DNA: TGTGCCAGCAGCACTCGACGGGGACCCCAAAAACTGTTTTTT. Its translation: CASSTRRGPQKLFF. This chain uses TRBV7-8 with TRBJ1-4, with a weak D call TRBD1 (5 bases). Trimming stripped 5 bases from V and 9 bases from J, with 16 bases between. Germline V gene sequence: CDR1 SGHVS, CDR2 FQNEAQ. The length of the CDR3 is 14 residues.

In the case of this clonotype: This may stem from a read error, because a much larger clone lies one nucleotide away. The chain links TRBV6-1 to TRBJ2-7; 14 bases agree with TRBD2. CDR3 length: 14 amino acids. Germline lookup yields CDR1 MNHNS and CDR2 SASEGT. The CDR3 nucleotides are TGTGCCACCAGTGGACTAGCGGGAGGAGGTAGGCAGTACTTC. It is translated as CATSGLAGGGRQYF.

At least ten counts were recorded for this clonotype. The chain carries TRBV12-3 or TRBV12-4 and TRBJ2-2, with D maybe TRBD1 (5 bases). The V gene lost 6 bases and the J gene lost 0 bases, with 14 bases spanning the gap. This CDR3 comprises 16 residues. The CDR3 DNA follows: TGTGCCAGCAGCAATCGACAGACCCCGAACACCGGGGAGCTGTTTTTT. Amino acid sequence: CASSNRQTPNTGELFF.

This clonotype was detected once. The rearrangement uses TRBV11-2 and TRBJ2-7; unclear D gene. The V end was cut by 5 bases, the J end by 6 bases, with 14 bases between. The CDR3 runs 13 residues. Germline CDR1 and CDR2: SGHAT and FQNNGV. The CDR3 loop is CASSPQWASEQYF. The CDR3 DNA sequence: TGTGCCAGCAGCCCCCAGTGGGCTTCCGAGCAGTACTTC.